The clone carrying this T cell receptor beta chain was seen a few times. No antigen is known for it. Via MiXCR, TCRdb re-called the 5' RACE reads, giving one row per CDR3 protein. The top ten clones hold about a fifth of a sample with roughly 350,000 distinct CDR3 sequences, about an eighth of them seen once. The CDR3 sequence is 15 residues long. CDR1 and CDR2 from the germline V gene are LNHNV and YYDKDF (reference sequence). The ends were cut back, 5 bases at V and 6 bases at J, with 19 bases in the middle. This entry comes from a study of T-cell memory formation after mild COVID-19. Whole-study findings and limits: Second-wave clones reaching peak frequency on day 37 lacked confirmed SARS-CoV-2 specificity. Shrinking CD4+ clones were chiefly CM and EM; CD8+ ones were chiefly EMRA. Clones shrinking from day 15 to 85 showed even CD4/CD8 mixes; later expanders tilted CD4+.

The chain uses TRBV15 and TRBJ1-1, with TRBD1 as a possible D gene (6 bases). The TCR was taken from a man aged 18 to 30 who had mild COVID-19 (a few samples of this study predate the infection). Cell type and time point are not known. The material sequenced was PBMCs or a T cell subset sorted from them (not recorded which). CDR3 loop: CATSSRTGTEAEAFF. The CDR3 DNA reads TGTGCCACCAGCTCGAGAACAGGGACTGAGGCTGAAGCTTTCTTT. Full variable domain (rest looked up from reference TRBV15 and TRBJ1-1): DAMVIQNPRYQVTQFGKPVTLSCSQTLNHNVMYWYQQKSSQAPKLLFHYYDKDFNNEADTPDNFQSRRPNTSFCFLDIRSPGLGDTAMYLCATSSRTGTEAEAFFGQGTRLTVV.